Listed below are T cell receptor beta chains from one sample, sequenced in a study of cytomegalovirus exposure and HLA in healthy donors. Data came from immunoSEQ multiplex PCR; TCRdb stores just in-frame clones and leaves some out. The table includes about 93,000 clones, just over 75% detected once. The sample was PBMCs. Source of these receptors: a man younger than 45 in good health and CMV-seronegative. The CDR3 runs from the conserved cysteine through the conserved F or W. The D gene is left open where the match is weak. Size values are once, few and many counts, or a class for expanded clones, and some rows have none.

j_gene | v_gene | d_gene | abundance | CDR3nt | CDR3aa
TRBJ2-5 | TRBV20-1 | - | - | TGCAGTGCTGGGGGGTCGGGGACCCAGTACTTC | CSAGGSGTQYF
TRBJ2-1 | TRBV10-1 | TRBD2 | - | TGCGCCAGCAGTGAAACTAGCGGGAGCGTATTGAATGAGCAGTTCTTC | CASSETSGSVLNEQFF
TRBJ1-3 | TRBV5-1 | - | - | TGCGCCAACAGCGTACAGGGATTCTACTCTGGAAACACCATATATTTT | CANSVQGFYSGNTIYF
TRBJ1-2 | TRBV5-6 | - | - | TGTGCCAGCAGCCCGGGGGGCGACGGCTACACCTTC | CASSPGGDGYTF
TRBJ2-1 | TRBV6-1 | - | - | TGTGCCAGCAGTGAAGTGTCCACCTACAATGAGCAGTTCTTC | CASSEVSTYNEQFF
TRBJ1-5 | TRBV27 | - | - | TGTGCCACGCATTCGGGTTCGGGTAGCAATCAGCCCCAGCATTTT | CATHSGSGSNQPQHF
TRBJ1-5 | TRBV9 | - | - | TGTGCCAGCAGCGTAGATTTAGACAATCAGCCCCAGCATTTT | CASSVDLDNQPQHF
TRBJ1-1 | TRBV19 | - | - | TGTGCCAGTAGTAAGGGACAACTGAACACTGAAGCTTTCTTT | CASSKGQLNTEAFF
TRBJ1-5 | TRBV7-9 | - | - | TGTTCCAGCAGCTCCGGCAGGAATAGCAATCAGCCCCAGCATTTT | CSSSSGRNSNQPQHF
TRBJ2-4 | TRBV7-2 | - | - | TGTGCCAGCAGCCTAGGACTATCGGATGGCAAAAACATTCAGTACTTC | CASSLGLSDGKNIQYF
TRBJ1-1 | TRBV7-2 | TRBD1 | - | TGTGCCAGCAGCGACAACAGGGGGCTTTTAGTGAACACTGAAGCTTTCTTT | CASSDNRGLLVNTEAFF
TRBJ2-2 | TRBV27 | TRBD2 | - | TGTGCCAGCAGTGCTAGCGGGGTTGTCGGGGAGCTGTTTTTT | CASSASGVVGELFF
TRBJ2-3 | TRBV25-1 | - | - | TGTGCCAGCACGGACAGCCTCGGCACAGATACGCAGTATTTT | CASTDSLGTDTQYF
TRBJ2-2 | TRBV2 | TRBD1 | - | TGTGCCAGCAGGCCGACAGGGAACGCCGGGGAGCTGTTTTTT | CASRPTGNAGELFF
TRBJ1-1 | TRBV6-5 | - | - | TGTGCCAGCACCGGATCCCTCCTAGTGAACACTGAAGCTTTCTTT | CASTGSLLVNTEAFF
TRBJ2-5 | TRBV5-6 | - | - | TGTGCCAGCCACCTAGTGGCGGAAGAGACCCAGTACTTC | CASHLVAEETQYF
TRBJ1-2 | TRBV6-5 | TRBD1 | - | TGTGCCAGCAGGCAAACAGGGGCCCTCTATGGCTACACCTTC | CASRQTGALYGYTF
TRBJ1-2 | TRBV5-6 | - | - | TGTGCCAGCAGCTTGGGGGGGGGCGCGGAGAACTATGGCTACACCTTC | CASSLGGGAENYGYTF
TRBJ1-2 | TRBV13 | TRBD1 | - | TGTGCCAGCAGCTTAGGGGACAGGGGAGGCTATGGCTACACCTTC | CASSLGDRGGYGYTF
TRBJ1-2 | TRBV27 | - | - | TGTGCCAGCAGTTACAGGGAAGGGGTTGGCTATGGCTACACCTTC | CASSYREGVGYGYTF
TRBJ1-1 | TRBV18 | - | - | TGTGCCAGCTCACCACGGTCCAGGGTCTCGGACACTGAAGCTTTCTTT | CASSPRSRVSDTEAFF
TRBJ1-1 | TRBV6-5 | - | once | TGTGCCAGCAGCATTGTCGGGGGGCTCACTGAAGCTTTCTTT | CASSIVGGLTEAFF
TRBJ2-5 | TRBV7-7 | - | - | TGTGCCAGCAGCTTAGGTACAGGCCAAGAGACCCAGTACTTC | CASSLGTGQETQYF
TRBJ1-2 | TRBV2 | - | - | TGTGCCAGCAGTGGGCAGGGAAAAATCGATGGCTACACCTTC | CASSGQGKIDGYTF
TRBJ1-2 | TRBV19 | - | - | TGTGCCAGTAGCGAACCTACAAGAGCGAGCTATGGCTACACCTTC | CASSEPTRASYGYTF
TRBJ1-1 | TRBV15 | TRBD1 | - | TGTGCCACCAGCAGAGAAGCAGGGGGCGCTGAAGCTTTCTTT | CATSREAGGAEAFF
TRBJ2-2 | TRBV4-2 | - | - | TGTGCCAGCAGCCCACCAGGGGTAGATACCGGGGAGCTGTTTTTT | CASSPPGVDTGELFF
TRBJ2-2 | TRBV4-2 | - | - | TGTGCCAGCAGCCAAGATACGCATCGCGCACCTAACACCGGGGAGCTGTTTTTT | CASSQDTHRAPNTGELFF
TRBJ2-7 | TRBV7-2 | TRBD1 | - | TGTGCCAGCAGAACAGGGGGAGGCCCCTTCGAGCAGTACTTC | CASRTGGGPFEQYF
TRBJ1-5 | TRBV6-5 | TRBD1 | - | TGTGCCAGCAGTTCCGGGACAGGGGAGATACGGCCCCAGCATTTT | CASSSGTGEIRPQHF
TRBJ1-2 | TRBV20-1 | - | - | TGCAGTGCTACAGGGGCGAATGGCTACACCTTC | CSATGANGYTF
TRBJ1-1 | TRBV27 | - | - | TGTGCCAGCAGTACCAGGGGCGTGAACACTGAAGCTTTCTTT | CASSTRGVNTEAFF
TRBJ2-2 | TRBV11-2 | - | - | TGTGCCAGCAGCTGGATCCCGGGACAGAACACCGGGGAGCTGTTTTTT | CASSWIPGQNTGELFF
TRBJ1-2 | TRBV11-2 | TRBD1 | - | TGTGCCAGCAGCCTGGACAGGGTGGATGGCTACACCTTC | CASSLDRVDGYTF
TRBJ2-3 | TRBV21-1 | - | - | TGTGCCAGCAGCAAAAGGCACCGTGACAGGGCCCGAAGCACAGATACGCAGTATTTT | CASSKRHRDRARSTDTQYF
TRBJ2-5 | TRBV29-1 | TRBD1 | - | TGCAGCGTTGAAGGGACAGGGGGCCGGGAAGAGACCCAGTACTTC | CSVEGTGGREETQYF
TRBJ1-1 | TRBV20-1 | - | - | TGCAGTGCCGGGGGGGCAACTGAAGCTTTCTTT | CSAGGATEAFF
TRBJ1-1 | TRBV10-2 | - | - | TGCGCCAGCACCCCGAGGGGAGGGGTAGGGACTGAAGCTTTCTTT | CASTPRGGVGTEAFF
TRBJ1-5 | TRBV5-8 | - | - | TGTGCCAGCAGTATTGGGGACAAGTCCAATCAGCCCCAGCATTTT | CASSIGDKSNQPQHF
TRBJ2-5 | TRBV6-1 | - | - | TGTGCCAGCTTGGGGGCTGGGGAGACCCAGTACTTC | CASLGAGETQYF
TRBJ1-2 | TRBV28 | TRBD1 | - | TGTGCCAGCAGTAGGGACGGACAGGGGGCAAAAGGCTACACCTTC | CASSRDGQGAKGYTF
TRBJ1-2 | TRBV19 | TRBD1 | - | TGTGCCAGTTCCCCCGGGACAGGGAGCTATGGCTACACCTTC | CASSPGTGSYGYTF
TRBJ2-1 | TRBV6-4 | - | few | TGTGCCAGCAGTGAACGGGGCTACAATGAGCAGTTCTTC | CASSERGYNEQFF
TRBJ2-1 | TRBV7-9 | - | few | TGTGCCAGCAGATCGTCCAATGAGCAGTTCTTC | CASRSSNEQFF
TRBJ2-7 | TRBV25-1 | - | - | TGTGCCAGCAGTGTTTCATTCTCCTACGAGCAGTACTTC | CASSVSFSYEQYF
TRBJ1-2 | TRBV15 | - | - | TGTGCCACCAGCAGAGGGAGGGCTCATAACTATGGCTACACCTTC | CATSRGRAHNYGYTF
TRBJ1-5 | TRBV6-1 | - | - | TGTGCCAGCAGTCTGTACAGGGATCAGCCCCAGCATTTT | CASSLYRDQPQHF
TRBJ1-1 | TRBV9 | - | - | TGTGCCAGCAGCGTAGAAGGTCAGGGTGTGGGTGAAGCTTTCTTT | CASSVEGQGVGEAFF
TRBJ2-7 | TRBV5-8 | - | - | TGTGCCAGCAGCACGTGGAGGGAGACCTACGAGCAGTACTTC | CASSTWRETYEQYF
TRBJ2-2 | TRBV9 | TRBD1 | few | TGTGCCAGCAGCGTAAACAGGGGGGCGAACACCGGGGAGCTGTTTTTT | CASSVNRGANTGELFF
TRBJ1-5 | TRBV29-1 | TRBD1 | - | TGCAGCGTTGCCACAGGGGGCGGTCAGCCCCAGCATTTT | CSVATGGGQPQHF
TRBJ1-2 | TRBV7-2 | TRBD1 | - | TGTGCCAGCAGCCCCAGGGGGCGCGGCTACACCTTC | CASSPRGRGYTF
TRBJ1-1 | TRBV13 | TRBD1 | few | TGTGCCAGCAGCTTTAGGACAGGGGGCATCGCTTTCTTT | CASSFRTGGIAFF
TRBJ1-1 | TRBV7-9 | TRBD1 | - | TGTGCCAGCAGCAAAAGGGACAGGGGCTCTCGTGCAGCTTTCTTT | CASSKRDRGSRAAFF
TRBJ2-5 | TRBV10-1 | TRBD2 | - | TGCGCCAGCAGTGTGGGTAGCGGGAGAGAGACCCAGTACTTC | CASSVGSGRETQYF
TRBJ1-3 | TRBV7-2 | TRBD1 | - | TGTGCCAGCAGCCTAACAGGGGCAGGAAACACCATATATTTT | CASSLTGAGNTIYF
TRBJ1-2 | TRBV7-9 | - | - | TGTTCCAGCAGCCCTATGGGGGAGGGACCTAACTATGGCTACACCTTC | CSSSPMGEGPNYGYTF
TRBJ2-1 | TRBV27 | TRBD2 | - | TGTGCCAGCAGTTCCTCTGGGGGGGAGACCTCCTACAATGAGCAGTTCTTC | CASSSSGGETSYNEQFF